The 17 T cell receptor beta chains given below trace back to one sample, sequenced in a study of shared clonotypes between healthy human individuals. The table came from immunoSEQ multiplex PCR; TCRdb's copy has only in-frame clones and leaves some out. In the table there are about 2 million clones, approximately 94% of which are singletons. Naive CD8 cells were CD45RO-negative, positively selected for CCR7, excluding terminally differentiated effector memory CD45RA+ cells. The sequenced sample was naive CD8+ T cells sorted from blood. All receptors come from a man between 18 and 29 years old in good health.

CDR3 protein: CASRDHNYEQYF. Written as DNA, the CDR3 is TGTGCCAGCAGGGACCACAACTACGAGCAGTACTTC. The chain joins TRBV6-5 to TRBJ2-7; no definite D call. Per the germline V gene, CDR1 is MNHEY and CDR2 is SVGAGI. The CDR3 length is 12 residues. With 6 bases removed from V and 3 bases from J, the gap between germline ends came to 9 bases.

V is TRBV6-5 and J is TRBJ1-1; D is perhaps TRBD1 (5 bases). The germline CDR1 and CDR2 sequences are MNHEY and SVGAGI. Trimming stripped 4 bases from V and 10 bases from J, with 13 bases between. CDR3 length equals 12 residues. CDR3 loop: CASSWDGEIAFF. CDR3 DNA sequence: TGTGCCAGCAGTTGGGACGGAGAGATAGCTTTCTTT.

This sequence joins TRBV5-1 and TRBJ2-2; no clear D gene. This CDR3 contains 14 residues. V lost 5 bases to trimming and J lost 1 base, with 9 bases between them. Germline assignment: CDR1 SGHRS and CDR2 YFSETQ. The CDR3 here is CASSGQLNTGELFF. In DNA form, the CDR3 reads TGCGCCAGCAGTGGGCAGTTGAACACCGGGGAGCTGTTTTTT.

This chain connects TRBV2 to TRBJ2-7; a possible D gene is TRBD2 (7 bases). Germline V gene sequence: CDR1 SNHLY, CDR2 FYNNEI. V gave up 7 bases and J gave up 2 bases, with 12 bases separating them. The CDR3 is 13 amino acids. The CDR3 coding sequence is TGTGCCAGCATAGGCGGGGGCCCCTACGAGCAGTACTTC. This encodes CASIGGGPYEQYF.

This clone has just one count. The V call is TRBV5-4, the J call TRBJ2-3; D is perhaps TRBD1 (6 bases). V was clipped by 2 bases and J by 5 bases, with 9 bases between them. The CDR3 runs to 13 residues. Germline values: CDR1 SGHNT, CDR2 YYREEE (reference sequence). CDR3 nucleotide sequence: TGTGCCAGCAGCTTTGGGGGCGTAGATACGCAGTATTTT. Its translation is CASSFGGVDTQYF.

This chain's CDR3 is CASSWVGGDTDTQYF. The CDR3, as DNA: TGTGCCAGCAGCTGGGTTGGGGGGGACACAGATACGCAGTATTTT. This chain uses TRBV13 with TRBJ2-3; 7 bases align to TRBD2. J gave up 2 bases and V 4 bases, and 6 bases lay outside the gene matches. Per the germline V gene, CDR1 is PRHDT and CDR2 is FYEKMQ (reference sequence). This CDR3 region has 15 residues.

The chain couples TRBV4-2 to TRBJ2-7; 7 nucleotides align to TRBD2. The CDR3 is made up of 16 amino acids. The germline CDR1 and CDR2 sequences are LGHNA and YNFKEQ. Unmatched junction bases numbered 7, after V lost 0 bases and J lost 2 bases. The CDR3 region is CASSQESGGGTYEQYF. CDR3 DNA sequence: TGTGCCAGCAGCCAAGAATCGGGGGGTGGCACCTACGAGCAGTACTTC.

The genes are TRBV7-6 and TRBJ2-3, with 7 bases matching TRBD2. This CDR3 spans 15 amino acids. J gave up 0 bases and V 5 bases, and 5 bases lay outside the gene matches. In germline, CDR1 is SGHVS, CDR2 FNYEAQ. The CDR3 DNA follows: TGTGCCAGCAGCCCTAGCGGATTTAGCACAGATACGCAGTATTTT. Its protein product is CASSPSGFSTDTQYF.

V and J are TRBV7-9 and TRBJ2-7; a possible D gene is TRBD2 (5 bases). Per the germline V gene, CDR1 is SEHNR and CDR2 is FQNEAQ (reference sequence). V lost 9 bases to trimming and J lost 0 bases, with 15 bases between them. The CDR3 length is 14 residues. CDR3 DNA: TGTGCCAGTAACGGAGGAGAAGGCTCCTACGAGCAGTACTTC. Translation gives CASNGGEGSYEQYF.

CDR3 protein: CASSQGAGATEKLFF. The DNA of the CDR3 is TGTGCCAGCAGTCAGGGGGCGGGTGCGACTGAAAAACTGTTTTTT. The gene calls are TRBV27 and TRBJ1-4; 8 nucleotides match TRBD1. V lost 5 bases to trimming and J lost 7 bases; unmatched junction nucleotides: 9. Germline CDR1 MNHEY, CDR2 SMNVEV (reference sequence). This CDR3 comprises 15 residues.

Comment on this clone: The CDR3 ends on some other residue instead of the conserved phenylalanine or tryptophan, so this is likely a read error. The DNA is omitted, as the CDR3 cannot be located on it reliably, and the CDR3 follows TCRdb's listing. This chain joins TRBV7-9 and TRBJ1-2. Including both end residues, the CDR3 is 14 amino acids long. Germline CDR1 is SEHNR and CDR2 is FQNEAQ (reference sequence). The CDR3 sequence: CASSLADGLPSPFL.

This clone occurred once. CDR3 residues: CASSPGLVYEQYF. DNA of the CDR3: TGTGCCAGCAGTCCCGGACTTGTCTACGAGCAGTACTTC. The rearrangement links TRBV6-1 to TRBJ2-7; weak D call: TRBD2 (5 bases). The germline CDR1 and CDR2 sequences are MNHNS and SASEGT. CDR3 length: 13 amino acids. Trimming removed 5 bases at V and 3 bases at J, with 11 bases between.

The J gene is TRBJ2-2, the V gene TRBV5-1, with D unclear. CDR1 SGHRS and CDR2 YFSETQ come from the germline V gene. V was shortened by 3 bases and J by 0 bases, with 3 bases between the two germline ends. CDR3 size: 13 residues. The CDR3 loop reads CASSSANTGELFF. CDR3 in DNA: TGCGCCAGCAGCTCTGCGAACACCGGGGAGCTGTTTTTT.

Details on this clone: This sample includes further DNA sequences coding for the same CDR3. The J gene is TRBJ2-7, the V gene TRBV30; TRBD2 matches 10 bases. CDR1 and CDR2 (germline): GTSNPN, SVGIG (reference sequence). CDR3 length equals 13 residues. The junction had 1 base not matched to a gene; V was cut back by 2 bases and J by 3 bases. The CDR3 coding sequence is TGTGCCTGGAGTCTAGCGGGGGACTACGAGCAGTACTTC. This sequence encodes CAWSLAGDYEQYF.

The chain is built from TRBV9 and TRBJ1-5, with D unresolved. Trimming shortened V by 3 bases and J by 4 bases, and 8 bases separated the two germline ends. Germline values: CDR1 SGDLS, CDR2 YYNGEE. The CDR3 runs 13 residues. CDR3 DNA: TGTGCCAGCAGCGAAGACTGGAATCAGCCCCAGCATTTT. It specifies CASSEDWNQPQHF.

This sequence joins TRBV2 and TRBJ1-5; D is unclear. The ends were cut back, 5 bases at V and 0 bases at J, with 11 bases in the middle. The CDR3 has 15 amino acids. The germline CDR1 and CDR2 sequences are SNHLY and FYNNEI. As DNA, the CDR3 is TGTGCCAGCAGTTCCCGGACCTCTAGCAATCAGCCCCAGCATTTT. This translates into CASSSRTSSNQPQHF. The full variable domain, completed using reference TRBV2 and TRBJ1-5, is EPEVTQTPSHQVTQMGQEVILRCVPISNHLYFYWYRQILGQKVEFLVSFYNNEISEKSEIFDDQFSVERPDGSNFTLKIRSTKLEDSAMYFCASSSRTSSNQPQHFGDGTRLSIL.

J is TRBJ2-7 and V is TRBV7-9; 10 nucleotides align to TRBD1. The CDR3 contains 15 residues. Looked up from germline, CDR1 is SEHNR and CDR2 is FQNEAQ (reference sequence). The trim removed 5 bases at V and 5 bases at J, leaving 9 bases unmatched. CDR3 in amino acids: CASSPWTGGRDEQYF. In DNA, the CDR3 is TGTGCCAGCAGCCCTTGGACAGGGGGACGGGACGAGCAGTACTTC.